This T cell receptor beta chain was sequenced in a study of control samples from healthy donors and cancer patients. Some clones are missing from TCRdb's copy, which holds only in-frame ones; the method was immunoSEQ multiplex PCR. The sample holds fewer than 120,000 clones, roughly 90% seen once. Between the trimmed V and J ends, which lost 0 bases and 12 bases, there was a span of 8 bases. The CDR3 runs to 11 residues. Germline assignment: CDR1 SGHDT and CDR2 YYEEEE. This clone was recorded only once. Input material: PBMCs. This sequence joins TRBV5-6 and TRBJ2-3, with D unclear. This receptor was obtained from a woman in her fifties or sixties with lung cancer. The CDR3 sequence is CASSLEGPQYF. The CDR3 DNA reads TGTGCCAGCAGCTTGGAGGGCCCACAGTATTTT. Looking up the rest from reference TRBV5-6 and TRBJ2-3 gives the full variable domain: DAGVTQSPTHLIKTRGQQVTLRCSPKSGHDTVSWYQQALGQGPQFIFQYYEEEERQRGNFPDRFSGHQFPNYSSELNVNALLLGDSALYLCASSLEGPQYFGPGTRLTVL.